Below, 29 T cell receptor beta chains from the same sample are listed, as sequenced in a study of control samples from healthy donors and cancer patients. Generated by immunoSEQ multiplex PCR, the TCRdb table keeps only in-frame clones and is missing some. Of some 76,000 clones detected, roughly 90% appear once; the ten largest clones hold around a fifth. Specimen: PBMCs. The source of these receptors is a man aged 60 to 75 with lung cancer.

This chain connects TRBV5-1 to TRBJ2-3, with D tentatively TRBD2 (7 bases). CDR1 and CDR2 (germline): SGHRS, YFSETQ. V lost 2 bases and J lost 2, with 12 bases in between. The CDR3 runs 15 residues. This chain's CDR3 is CASSFGGGATDTQYF. In DNA, the CDR3 is TGCGCCAGCAGCTTCGGAGGGGGGGCCACAGATACGCAGTATTTT.

The chain employs TRBV7-8 and TRBJ1-1; 9 positions agree with TRBD1. CDR3 length equals 15 residues. CDR1 is SGHVS and CDR2 is FQNEAQ in the germline V gene. V lost 4 bases to trimming and J lost 7 bases; unmatched junction nucleotides: 10. The CDR3: CASSSGTGRGFEAFF. DNA for the CDR3: TGTGCCAGCAGCTCCGGGACAGGGCGTGGATTTGAAGCTTTCTTT.

The V call is TRBV3-1 (or the pseudogene TRBV3-2), the J call TRBJ1-2; no clear D gene. V dropped 6 bases and J dropped 8 bases, with 22 bases sitting between them. The germline gives CDR1 LGHDT, CDR2 YNNKEL (reference sequence). The CDR3 totals 15 residues. The DNA for the CDR3 is TGTGCCAGCAGTCGAGCCGAAGGGCGGGGTAGGGGCTACACCTTC. Encoded protein: CASSRAEGRGRGYTF.

This rearrangement joins TRBV29-1 to TRBJ2-2, with D perhaps being TRBD1 or TRBD2 (5 bases each). The V end was cut by 1 base, the J end by 5 bases, with 14 bases between. This CDR3 is 15 amino acids long. Germline V gives CDR1 SQVTM, CDR2 ANQGSEA. This CDR3 reads CSVEGGTVATGELFF. The CDR3 bases are TGCAGCGTTGAAGGTGGGACCGTGGCTACCGGGGAGCTGTTTTTT.

The chain uses TRBV15 and TRBJ2-2, with D hard to call. Germline assignment: CDR1 LNHNV and CDR2 YYDKDF (reference sequence). Between the trimmed V and J ends, which lost 0 bases and 2 bases, there was a span of 13 bases. The CDR3 runs 17 residues. CDR3 coding DNA: TGTGCCACCAGCAGAGATACGATAGGGCAAAACACCGGGGAGCTGTTTTTT. Protein sequence: CATSRDTIGQNTGELFF.

For this clone: The same CDR3 also results from other DNA sequences found in this sample. This chain connects TRBV11-3 to TRBJ2-5; TRBD1 aligns across 12 bases. The CDR3 runs to 15 residues. Trimming at V came to 3 bases and at J to 4 bases, leaving 3 bases not matched to a gene. Germline CDR1 reads SGHNT; CDR2 reads YENEEA. CDR3 DNA sequence: TGTGCCAGCAGCTTGGGACAGGGGGCAAGAGAGACCCAGTACTTC. Translating gives CASSLGQGARETQYF. The full variable domain, with the rest looked up from reference TRBV11-3 and TRBJ2-5, is EAGVVQSPRYKIIEKKQPVAFWCNPISGHNTLYWYLQNLGQGPELLIRYENEEAVDDSQLPKDRFSAERLKGVDSTLKIQPAELGDSAVYLCASSLGQGARETQYFGPGTRLLVL.

The J gene is TRBJ1-1, the V gene TRBV5-1, with TRBD1 identical over 9 bases. Germline loops: CDR1 SGHRS, CDR2 YFSETQ. The V gene end was trimmed by 5 bases and the J gene end by 4 bases; junction bases not matched to a gene: 6. The CDR3 consists of 14 residues. The CDR3 region has the DNA TGCGCCAGCAGTAGGACAGGGGAGGGCACTGAAGCTTTCTTT. Its protein is CASSRTGEGTEAFF.

The chain couples TRBV10-1 to TRBJ2-2; no clear D gene. The CDR3 is made up of 15 amino acids. V was shortened by 3 bases and J by 0 bases, with 8 bases between the two germline ends. Germline-derived CDR1 and CDR2 are WNHNN and SYGVQD (reference sequence). CDR3 protein: CASSEVTANTGELFF. Here the CDR3 DNA reads TGCGCCAGCAGTGAAGTTACGGCGAACACCGGGGAGCTGTTTTTT.

In its sample, this clone was seen a few times. The V gene is TRBV4-1, the J gene TRBJ2-1; 8 bases agree with TRBD2. The trim removed 11 bases at V and 0 bases at J, leaving 12 bases unmatched. CDR1 and CDR2 (germline): MGHRA, YSYEKL. The CDR3 length is 16 residues. CDR3 sequence (DNA): TGCGCCCGCGGCCAACGGGGGGGGGACTCCTACAATGAGCAGTTCTTC. Translation gives CARGQRGGDSYNEQFF.

This clone has just one count. This rearrangement joins TRBV18 to TRBJ2-7; no definite D call. Germline CDR1 and CDR2: KGHSH and LQKENI. This CDR3 spans 16 amino acids. Trimming removed 6 bases at V and 3 bases at J, with 21 bases between. The CDR3 spells CASSPEHTASNYEQYF. Here the CDR3 DNA reads TGTGCCAGCTCTCCCGAGCATACAGCATCGAACTACGAGCAGTACTTC.

The V gene is TRBV5-1, the J gene TRBJ1-1, with D tentatively TRBD1 (5 bases). Trimming cost V 4 bases and J 5 bases, with 18 bases left between them. The length of the CDR3 is 15 residues. CDR1 SGHRS and CDR2 YFSETQ come from the germline V gene. In DNA, the CDR3 is TGCGCCAGCAGCCACCTCGGGGCGCGGGAAACTGAAGCTTTCTTT. Amino acid sequence: CASSHLGARETEAFF.

This chain links TRBV13 with TRBJ2-1; no clear D. This CDR3 has 13 residues. V was trimmed by 5 bases and J by 9 bases, leaving 14 bases between them. Germline V lookup: CDR1 PRHDT, CDR2 FYEKMQ (reference sequence). The CDR3 sequence is CASSLPFDAEQFF. CDR3 coding DNA: TGTGCCAGCAGCCTCCCGTTCGACGCTGAGCAGTTCTTC. Looking up the rest from reference TRBV13 and TRBJ2-1 gives the full variable domain: AAGVIQSPRHLIKEKRETATLKCYPIPRHDTVYWYQQGPGQDPQFLISFYEKMQSDKGSIPDRFSAQQFSDYHSELNMSSLELGDSALYFCASSLPFDAEQFFGPGTRLTVL.

The chain carries TRBV3-1 (or the pseudogene TRBV3-2) and TRBJ2-5; D may be TRBD1 or TRBD2 (5 bases each). In germline, CDR1 is LGHDT, CDR2 YNNKEL (reference sequence). The CDR3 spans 16 residues. With 0 bases removed from V and 2 bases from J, the gap between germline ends came to 13 bases. In DNA form, the CDR3 reads TGTGCCAGCAGCCAAGATTTTTTCAGGGAGCAAGAGACCCAGTACTTC. This codes for CASSQDFFREQETQYF.

This chain uses TRBV29-1 with TRBJ2-5, with unresolved D. CDR1 is SQVTM and CDR2 is ANQGSEA in the germline V gene. V was cut by 4 bases and J by 0 bases, with 3 bases left in between. The CDR3 is made up of 11 amino acids. The CDR3 nucleotides read TGCAGCGTTGGGAACCAAGAGACCCAGTACTTC. Its translation: CSVGNQETQYF.

This sequence joins TRBV19 and TRBJ1-2; 9 nucleotides line up with TRBD1. Germline-derived CDR1 and CDR2 are LNHDA and SQIVND (reference sequence). The CDR3 contains 14 residues. V shed 5 bases, J shed 6 bases, and the junction held 7 bases outside the gene matches. The CDR3 sequence: CASSAGQGLDGYTF. CDR3 in DNA: TGTGCCAGTAGTGCCGGACAGGGGCTGGATGGCTACACCTTC.

The rearrangement joins TRBV15 to TRBJ1-2; D gene ambiguous. The CDR3 covers 13 residues. Germline CDR1 LNHNV, CDR2 YYDKDF (reference sequence). Trimming left V 2 bases short and J 3 bases short, with 7 bases between. The CDR3 protein is CATSRPGDYGYTF. The DNA for the CDR3 is TGTGCCACCAGCAGACCCGGGGACTATGGCTACACCTTC.

The rearrangement joins TRBV21-1 to TRBJ1-2. TRBV21-1 corresponds to a pseudogene. The CDR3 is 15 amino acids. The CDR3 is CASSKPEGGGYGYTF. In DNA, the CDR3 is TGTGCCAGCAGCAAGCCAGAGGGAGGAGGCTATGGCTACACCTTC.

V and J are TRBV12-3 or TRBV12-4 and TRBJ1-1; possibly TRBD1 for D (6 bases). This CDR3 has 12 amino acids. The V and J ends lost 5 bases and 7 bases respectively, with 11 bases between them. The CDR3 DNA follows: TGTGCCAGCAGTCCAGGACAGAGTGAAGCTTTCTTT. This encodes CASSPGQSEAFF.

The V call is TRBV6-1, the J call TRBJ1-3, with TRBD1 as a possible D gene (5 bases). Trimming left V 0 bases short and J 2 bases short, with 14 bases between. This CDR3 spans 17 amino acids. The V gene's germline CDR1 is MNHNS and CDR2 SASEGT. CDR3 nucleotide sequence: TGTGCCAGCAGTGAAGCGCTTCTAGGCAGGGCTGGAAACACCATATATTTT. Residues: CASSEALLGRAGNTIYF.

The count of this clone is one. The rearrangement links TRBV9 to TRBJ1-2, with D tentatively TRBD1 (5 bases). V lost 0 bases to trimming and J lost 5 bases, with 11 bases between them. Germline V gene data show CDR1 as SGDLS and CDR2 as YYNGEE. This CDR3 contains 14 residues. The CDR3 nucleotides are TGTGCCAGCAGCGTAGAAACAGGCGCTTATGGCTACACCTTC. Its translation is CASSVETGAYGYTF.

The rearrangement links TRBV7-2 to TRBJ1-1; D not resolved. The V end lost 3 bases, the J end lost 1 base, and 9 bases lay between the germline ends. CDR1 and CDR2 from the germline V gene are SGHTA and FQGNSA. The CDR3 consists of 14 residues. The CDR3 DNA sequence: TGTGCCAGCAGCTTTGGATTGGGGAACACTGAAGCTTTCTTT. This gives the protein CASSFGLGNTEAFF.

The chain uses TRBV29-1 and TRBJ1-2, with D possibly matching TRBD1 (5 bases). Per germline, CDR1 SQVTM and CDR2 ANQGSEA. The CDR3 covers 15 residues. Trimming cost V 4 bases and J 2 bases, with 17 bases left between them. CDR3 in amino acids: CSVADTFTFNYGYTF. Written as DNA, the CDR3 is TGCAGCGTTGCGGACACATTTACTTTCAACTATGGCTACACCTTC.

A note on this clone: A read error may produce the germline difference seen at one junction end. The same CDR3 arises from other DNA sequences in this sample as well. V and J are TRBV27 and TRBJ2-2, with 9 positions matching TRBD2. Germline V gene sequence: CDR1 MNHEY, CDR2 SMNVEV (reference sequence). CDR3 length: 17 residues. The DNA of the CDR3 is TGCGCCACCAGTTCACAAACGCGGGGGGGCCGGACCGGGGAGCTGTTTTTT. Its protein product is CATSSQTRGGRTGELFF.

The chain is built from TRBV5-4 and TRBJ1-4; TRBD1 might be the D (6 bases). CDR1 and CDR2 from the germline V gene are SGHNT and YYREEE (reference sequence). The CDR3 has 15 amino acids. V was pared by 1 base and J by 6 bases, with 13 bases between. CDR3 amino acids: CASSLPGAQDEKLFF. The DNA for the CDR3 is TGTGCCAGCAGCTTGCCGGGGGCGCAGGATGAAAAACTGTTTTTT.

This chain links TRBV27 with TRBJ1-2; a possible D gene is TRBD1 (5 bases). The CDR3 contains 17 residues. Germline assignment: CDR1 MNHEY and CDR2 SMNVEV (reference sequence). Trimming stripped 5 bases from V and 4 bases from J, with 23 bases between. CDR3 bases: TGTGCCAGCAGTCCCTTCCTCGACAGCGGCTCTTCCTATGGCTACACCTTC. As protein: CASSPFLDSGSSYGYTF.

This clone was counted a single time. The gene calls are TRBV18 and TRBJ2-3; D is perhaps TRBD1 (5 bases). V was cut by 0 bases and J by 2 bases, with 9 bases left in between. The CDR3 extends over 15 amino acids. Germline V gives CDR1 KGHSH, CDR2 LQKENI. CDR3 DNA: TGTGCCAGCTCACCACCCCCAGGGCACACAGATACGCAGTATTTT. This encodes CASSPPPGHTDTQYF.

The J gene is TRBJ2-3, the V gene TRBV5-1; 7 nucleotides align to TRBD2. This CDR3 is 16 amino acids long. The germline V gene encodes CDR1 SGHRS and CDR2 YFSETQ. Trimming removed 1 base from V and 3 bases from J; junction bases left unmatched: 8. The CDR3 is CASSLPGGIETDTQYF. DNA for the CDR3: TGCGCCAGCAGCTTGCCGGGGGGTATTGAGACAGATACGCAGTATTTT.

This chain joins TRBV6-5 and TRBJ2-5, with D possibly matching TRBD2 (5 bases). CDR1 and CDR2 from the germline V gene are MNHEY and SVGAGI. Deletions cut 5 bases from V and 2 bases from J, with 15 bases between. This CDR3 region has 15 residues. This CDR3 is CASSLRRVIQETQYF. Here the CDR3 DNA reads TGTGCCAGCAGTCTCCGGCGGGTAATTCAAGAGACCCAGTACTTC.

This rearrangement joins TRBV30 to TRBJ1-1; a possible D gene is TRBD1 (5 bases). The germline V gene has CDR1 GTSNPN and CDR2 SVGIG (reference sequence). Trimming pared 4 bases from V and 0 bases from J, leaving 9 bases between. The CDR3 is 13 residues long. The DNA of the CDR3 is TGTGCCTGGAACTTGGGGCTGAACACTGAAGCTTTCTTT. It translates to CAWNLGLNTEAFF.